A single sample is the source of the 15 T cell receptor beta chains below, sequenced in a study of cytotoxic CD8 clonotypes in ibrutinib-treated CLL. This table comes from immunoSEQ multiplex PCR, and its TCRdb copy is limited to in-frame clones, with some not included. The data hold some 130,000 clones, with approximately 80% observed a single time. The sample was PBMCs, taken after 24 months of ibrutinib treatment. The origin of the receptors is a human donor with chronic lymphocytic leukemia.

The V call is TRBV11-3, the J call TRBJ2-1; D is tentatively TRBD1 or TRBD2 (6 bases each). The CDR3 loop spans 13 amino acids. Germline V gene data show CDR1 as SGHNT and CDR2 as YENEEA. The V and J ends lost 1 base and 11 bases respectively, with 12 bases between them. The CDR3 reads CASSLGGAEKQFF. The CDR3 DNA reads as TGTGCCAGCAGCTTAGGGGGGGCGGAGAAGCAGTTCTTC.

The genes are TRBV2 and TRBJ2-3, with a weak D call TRBD2 (6 bases). Trimming stripped 4 bases from V and 0 bases from J, with 11 bases between. Germline CDR1 SNHLY, CDR2 FYNNEI. This CDR3 has 15 amino acids. The CDR3 nucleotides are TGTGCCAGCAGTGGGTCCAGCGGGAGCACAGATACGCAGTATTTT. Protein sequence: CASSGSSGSTDTQYF.

This clone was seen more than once but under ten times. This sequence joins TRBV9 and TRBJ2-2; D unresolved. There are 12 residues in the CDR3. CDR1 is SGDLS and CDR2 is YYNGEE in the germline V gene. V shed 0 bases and J shed 4 bases, with 1 base lying between them. Here the CDR3 DNA reads TGTGCCAGCAGCGTAGGCACCGGGGAGCTGTTTTTT. As protein: CASSVGTGELFF.

The gene calls are TRBV9 and TRBJ2-3; maybe TRBD1 (6 bases). The CDR3 extends over 18 amino acids. V lost 4 bases and J lost 4, with 25 bases in between. Germline values: CDR1 SGDLS, CDR2 YYNGEE. For the CDR3, the DNA is TGTGCCAGCAGCCAGACAACAGGGCTACCAATAATGGCAGATACGCAGTATTTT. The encoded protein is CASSQTTGLPIMADTQYF.

J is TRBJ2-7 and V is TRBV4-3; tentatively, D is TRBD1 (6 bases). Germline values: CDR1 LGHNA, CDR2 YSLEER. V shed 3 bases and J shed 0 bases, with 9 bases lying between them. CDR3 length equals 14 residues. The CDR3 region is CASSQGASSYEQYF. The CDR3 bases are TGCGCCAGCAGCCAGGGGGCGAGCTCCTACGAGCAGTACTTC.

Only a few counts were recorded for this clone. The rearrangement joins TRBV30 to TRBJ1-6; weak D call: TRBD1 (6 bases). This CDR3 is 14 amino acids long. Trimming pared 0 bases from V and 8 bases from J, leaving 11 bases between. Germline CDR1 is GTSNPN and CDR2 is SVGIG (reference sequence). The CDR3 loop reads CAWSVGGLDSPLHF. CDR3 nucleotide sequence: TGTGCCTGGAGTGTAGGGGGATTGGATTCACCCCTCCACTTT. Full variable domain (outside the CDR3, taken from reference TRBV30 and TRBJ1-6): SQTIHQWPATLVQPVGSPLSLECTVEGTSNPNLYWYRQAAGRGLQLLFYSVGIGQISSEVPQNLSASRPQDRQFILSSKKLLLSDSGFYLCAWSVGGLDSPLHFGNGTRLTVT.

In this sample, this clone turned up a few times. This chain uses TRBV19 with TRBJ1-5, with a tentative D call TRBD1 (6 bases). Germline loops: CDR1 LNHDA, CDR2 SQIVND (reference sequence). CDR3 length: 14 amino acids. Trimming took off 3 bases at V and 2 bases at J, with 8 bases between the two ends. CDR3 coding DNA: TGTGCCAGTAGTATTGCAGGGGGCAATCAGCCCCAGCATTTT. It is translated as CASSIAGGNQPQHF.

As regards this clone: A far larger clone is a single base away, which makes a read error likely. The same CDR3 arises from other DNA sequences in this sample as well. The V gene is TRBV9, the J gene TRBJ2-1, with D unclear. CDR3 length: 13 residues. CDR1 is SGDLS and CDR2 is YYNGEE in the germline V gene. V gave up 0 bases and J gave up 4 bases, with 5 bases separating them. CDR3 loop: CASSVAEYNEQFF. The CDR3 DNA sequence: TGTGCCAGCAGCGTAGCGGAGTACAATGAGCAGTTCTTC.

This clone was observed at least ten times. The chain is built from TRBV6-6 and TRBJ1-3; D unresolved. The V end was cut by 6 bases, the J end by 4 bases, with 13 bases between. The CDR3 is 14 residues long. Germline V gives CDR1 MNHNY, CDR2 SVGAGI (reference sequence). CDR3 DNA: TGTGCCAGCAGCCCCGCCCGGGTGGGAAACACCATATATTTT. Translating it yields CASSPARVGNTIYF.

This chain links TRBV5-1 with TRBJ2-3; D is unclear. This CDR3 has 11 residues. The germline V and J ends were trimmed by 2 bases and 3 bases, with 1 base remaining between them. Germline loops: CDR1 SGHRS, CDR2 YFSETQ. The CDR3 sequence: CASSFTDTQYF. The CDR3 DNA follows: TGCGCCAGCAGCTTTACAGATACGCAGTATTTT.

V and J are TRBV9 and TRBJ2-3, with 12 bases lining up with TRBD2. Per the germline V gene, CDR1 is SGDLS and CDR2 is YYNGEE. The CDR3 has 15 amino acids. Unmatched junction bases numbered 5, after V lost 6 bases and J lost 3 bases. The CDR3 protein is CASTFGLAGTDTQYF. In DNA form, the CDR3 reads TGTGCCAGCACCTTCGGACTAGCGGGGACAGATACGCAGTATTTT.

The chain has TRBV4-2 and TRBJ2-7, with 7 bases identical to TRBD1. This CDR3 contains 14 residues. V shed 5 bases, J shed 3 bases, and the junction held 7 bases outside the gene matches. Germline CDR1 and CDR2: LGHNA and YNFKEQ. The CDR3 protein is CASSLWDSSYEQYF. CDR3 DNA sequence: TGTGCCAGCAGCTTGTGGGACAGCAGCTACGAGCAGTACTTC.

V is TRBV28 and J is TRBJ1-2; D unresolved. Germline V lookup: CDR1 MDHEN, CDR2 SYDVKM. The CDR3 is 12 residues long. The V end lost 3 bases, the J end lost 8 bases, and 10 bases lay between the germline ends. In nucleotides, the CDR3 is TGTGCCAGCAGTTTTCAAGGGTTGGGCTACACCTTC. This encodes CASSFQGLGYTF.

The chain combines TRBV7-9 with TRBJ2-3; D not certain. Trimming stripped 5 bases from V and 6 bases from J, with 12 bases between. The CDR3 runs 13 residues. Germline lookup yields CDR1 SEHNR and CDR2 FQNEAQ (reference sequence). The CDR3 nucleotides read TGTGCCAGCAGCACGGCCCAGGCCGATACGCAGTATTTT. This gives the protein CASSTAQADTQYF.

Concerning this clone: This specimen includes other DNA sequences encoding the same CDR3. The CDR3 region has the DNA TGTGCCAGCAGCCCCACAGGACCGACCTACGAGCAGTACTTC. The encoded protein is CASSPTGPTYEQYF. The V call is TRBV28, the J call TRBJ2-7; maybe TRBD1 (5 bases). Trimming shortened V by 6 bases and J by 2 bases, and 14 bases separated the two germline ends. The CDR3 loop spans 14 amino acids. Germline values: CDR1 MDHEN, CDR2 SYDVKM. Variable domain in full (rest from reference TRBV28 and TRBJ2-7): DVKVTQSSRYLVKRTGEKVFLECVQDMDHENMFWYRQDPGLGLRLIYFSYDVKMKEKGDIPEGYSVSREKKERFSLILESASTNQTSMYLCASSPTGPTYEQYFGPGTRLTVT.